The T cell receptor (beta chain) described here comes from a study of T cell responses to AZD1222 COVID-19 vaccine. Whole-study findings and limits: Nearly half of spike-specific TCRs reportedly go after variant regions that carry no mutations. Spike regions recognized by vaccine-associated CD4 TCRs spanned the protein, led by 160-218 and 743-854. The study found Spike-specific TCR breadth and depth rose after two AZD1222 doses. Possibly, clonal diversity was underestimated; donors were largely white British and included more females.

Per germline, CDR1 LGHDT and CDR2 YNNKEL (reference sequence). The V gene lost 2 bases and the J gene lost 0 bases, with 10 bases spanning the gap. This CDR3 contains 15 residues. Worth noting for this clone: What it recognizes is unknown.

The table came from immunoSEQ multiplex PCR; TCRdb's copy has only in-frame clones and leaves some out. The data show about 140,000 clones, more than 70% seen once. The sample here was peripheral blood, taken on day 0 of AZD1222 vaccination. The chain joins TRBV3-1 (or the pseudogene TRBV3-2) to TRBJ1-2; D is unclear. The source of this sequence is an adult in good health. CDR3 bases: TGTGCCAGCAGCCAATTTCGGGGATCTAACTATGGCTACACCTTC. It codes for CASSQFRGSNYGYTF.